This passage covers 9 T cell receptor beta chains from one sample sequenced in a study of response to subunit inactivated influenza vaccine. Each CDR3 protein gets one entry after TCRdb re-called the RT-PCR reads with MiXCR. The sample has more than 550,000 distinct CDR3 sequences; approximately 11% are singletons. These data were also reused for a study on T cells expressing NK-cell markers. As reported in that work: TCR beta cDNA was made by 5'RACE template switching with UMIs.

Sequencing was performed on PBMCs from blood, taken on the day of vaccination. Every receptor here comes from a middle-aged man who received an inactivated influenza vaccine.

The table lists this clonotype with a few counts. This chain joins TRBV3-1 and TRBJ2-3; D gene ambiguous. This CDR3 is built from 14 residues. Germline V gene lookup returns CDR1 LGHDT and CDR2 YNNKEL (reference sequence). V was clipped by 1 base and J by 3 bases, with 8 bases between them. The CDR3 coding sequence is TGTGCCAGCAGCCAAGCAGTTCGTACAGATACGCAGTATTTT. It specifies CASSQAVRTDTQYF.

This clonotype was counted many times. CDR3 loop: CASSLDLYSGELFF. The CDR3 DNA reads TGTGCCAGCAGCTTAGATCTGTACTCCGGGGAGCTGTTTTTT. J is TRBJ2-2 and V is TRBV11-2; D gene ambiguous. Germline loops: CDR1 SGHAT, CDR2 FQNNGV. V lost 0 bases to trimming and J lost 6 bases, with 8 bases between them. The CDR3 covers 14 residues.

This clonotype was seen only a few times. CDR3 sequence reads: CASTNPPDEQFF. CDR3 in DNA: TGTGCCAGCACCAATCCGCCCGATGAGCAGTTCTTC. The chain links TRBV28 to TRBJ2-1; D not certain. Trimming shortened V by 7 bases and J by 8 bases, and 12 bases separated the two germline ends. CDR3 length: 12 amino acids. Germline assignment: CDR1 MDHEN and CDR2 SYDVKM.

The table lists this clonotype with many counts. The chain has TRBV14 and TRBJ2-1, with 9 nucleotides matching TRBD2. The J segment lost 4 bases and the V segment lost 4 bases, leaving 11 bases of the junction unmatched. CDR1 is SGHDN and CDR2 is FVKESK in the germline V gene. The CDR3 is 17 residues long. CDR3 sequence: CASSPTVTSGPYNEQFF. CDR3 nucleotide sequence: TGTGCCAGCAGCCCCACCGTTACTAGCGGGCCTTACAATGAGCAGTTCTTC.

This clonotype was seen more than once but under ten times. CDR3 protein: CASSLARFAGEQDEQFF. In DNA, the CDR3 is TGTGCCAGCAGCTTAGCCCGATTTGCGGGAGAACAAGATGAGCAGTTCTTC. This chain joins TRBV7-9 and TRBJ2-1, with TRBD2 matching over 7 bases. Per germline, CDR1 SEHNR and CDR2 FQNEAQ (reference sequence). The V and J ends lost 0 bases and 8 bases, in that order; junction bases with no gene match: 13. CDR3 length equals 17 residues.

The chain joins TRBV11-1 to TRBJ2-3; D is unresolved. The length of the CDR3 is 13 residues. Germline CDR1 SGHAT, CDR2 FQDESV (reference sequence). The V gene lost 5 bases and the J gene lost 3 bases, with 9 bases spanning the gap. The CDR3 sequence: CASSTKQTDTQYF. The CDR3 nucleotides are TGTGCCAGCAGCACAAAACAGACAGATACGCAGTATTTT.

The DNA of the CDR3 is TGCAGCGTTGAAGTGGGGATAACGGATACGCAGTATTTT. Protein sequence: CSVEVGITDTQYF. The gene calls are TRBV29-1 and TRBJ2-3; no clear D. Trimming removed 1 base at V and 6 bases at J, with 11 bases between. The CDR3 is made up of 13 amino acids. CDR1 and CDR2 (germline): SQVTM, ANQGSEA.

In its sample, this clonotype was seen a few times. This chain uses TRBV28 with TRBJ2-4, with TRBD1 as a possible D gene (5 bases). This CDR3 spans 19 amino acids. The ends were cut back, 1 base at V and 0 bases at J, with 19 bases in the middle. The germline CDR1 and CDR2 sequences are MDHEN and SYDVKM. CDR3 coding DNA: TGTGCCAGCAGTTTATCTATCCGCACAGGTGAACTAGCCAAAAACATTCAGTACTTC. Its protein is CASSLSIRTGELAKNIQYF.

This clonotype was detected only a few times. The CDR3 region has the DNA TGTGCCACCAGCAGCAAACAGGGTGGGGATGGCTACACCTTC. This sequence encodes CATSSKQGGDGYTF. The chain employs TRBV15 and TRBJ1-2; D might be TRBD1 (6 bases). V lost 3 bases to trimming and J lost 6 bases, with 14 bases between them. This CDR3 has 14 residues. CDR1 and CDR2 (germline): LNHNV, YYDKDF (reference sequence).